This T cell receptor (beta chain) was retrieved from a study of cytomegalovirus exposure and HLA in healthy donors. Unrecorded immune exposure was likely among donors, who were nominally healthy when sampled. PCR used 60 Vbeta primers and 13 Jbeta primers. Profiling relied on immunoSEQ multiplex PCR, and the TCRdb table lists in-frame clones only, not all of them. The sample contains roughly 180,000 clones, roughly three quarters of which appear only once. Germline CDR1 is SEHNR and CDR2 is FQNEAQ (reference sequence). The CDR3 length is 15 residues. The V gene lost 1 base and the J gene lost 4 bases, with 8 bases spanning the gap.

Sample: PBMCs. The TCR was taken from a woman in her fifties or sixties in good health and CMV-seropositive. The chain is built from TRBV7-9 and TRBJ1-6; possibly TRBD1 for D (6 bases). The CDR3 DNA reads as TGTGCCAGCAGCTTAGGGACAGAGTATAATTCACCCCTCCACTTT. Protein: CASSLGTEYNSPLHF.